The entry below describes one T cell receptor beta chain. Many counts were recorded for this clonotype. Its specific antigen is unknown. Base qualities are not provided; no much larger clone lies one nucleotide away. The data are from a study of T-cell memory formation after mild COVID-19 (dated by TCRdb to the early 2020s). Describing the broader study: TCR sequence clusters from the two donors were largely donor specific. Longitudinal TCRalpha and TCRbeta repertoire sequencing tracked T-cell clones expanding and contracting after mild COVID-19 in a couple of donors. The cohort was made up of two young adult volunteers, one female and one male, who were previously healthy.

Sequencing instrument: Illumina NovaSeq 6000. cDNA libraries for TCRalpha and TCRbeta were prepared by 5'RACE using constant-segment primers, with sample barcodes and unique molecular identifiers added. Trizol reagent was used to extract RNA from every sample. Amplification of the libraries took two PCR steps, and the second step added a second sample barcode plus Illumina TruSeq adapters. Libraries were sequenced on an Illumina NovaSeq with 2 x 150 bp paired-end reads. As for how the authors treated the data: The reads were demultiplexed and collapsed into UMI-guided consensus sequences using migec v1.2.7. Using mixcr v2.1.11, the UMI consensuses were aligned to TRA and TRB V and J templates and assembled into clonotypes. Expanded or contracted clonotypes were those called significant by both edgeR and NoisET, with noise models trained on biological replicates. For edgeR calls, the thresholds were a false discovery rate-adjusted p below 0.01 and a log2 fold-change of 1. As an exploratory analysis of dynamics, max-normalized trajectories of the 1000 most abundant clonotypes were examined by PCA with hierarchical clustering. Separately sequenced CD4+ and CD8+ repertoires were used to assign the CD4 or CD8 phenotype of responding clones. Clones were called with MiXCR by TCRdb after fastp trimmed the public reads at Q25, and only in-frame beta chains were retained. Each CDR3 protein gets just one entry, which takes the most common genes and DNA from the rows behind it. The V and J calls follow TCRdb's processing rather than the paper's. This sample comprises approximately 400,000 distinct CDR3 sequences, 24% of them detected only once. Around 9% of the sample is taken by the ten largest.

PBMCs were isolated by Ficoll-Paque density gradient centrifugation. General findings and caveats noted by the study authors: The study included only a couple of mild cases, and larger cohorts that include severe cases with pre-infection samples were judged to be necessary. Contracting CD4+ clones appeared mostly in the CM and EM memory subsets, whereas CD8+ clones were enriched in EMRA. SARS-CoV-2 specificity was not confirmed for the second-wave clones peaking on day 37. Some responding clones were found in pre-infection memory, which suggests that pre-existing cross-reactive memory T cells took part in the SARS-CoV-2 response. From day 15 to 85, contracting clones showed balanced CD4/CD8 phenotypes, whereas a second wave of clones that expanded from day 15 to 37 leaned towards CD4+.

From a lookup of the germline V gene, CDR1 and CDR2 are MNHNS and SASEGT. From the cysteine through the phenylalanine, the CDR3 covers 14 amino acids. Here the CDR3 DNA is all that survives: 42 bases in frame from base 1. At the junction V is shortened by 5 bases and J by 4 bases; bases outside the gene matches: 7. Recombination linked TRBV6-1 to TRBJ1-2; 7 central bases correspond to TRBD1. This TCR came from an adult woman who had mild COVID-19 (a few samples of this study predate the infection). The sample titles of this study are shuffled in the database, so cell type and time point are left out; the donor was told from shared clones. The sequenced sample was PBMCs or a T cell subset sorted from them (not recorded which). Here the CDR3 is given as CASSLDRFSYGYTF. The DNA sequence is given as TGTGCCAGCAGTCTGGACAGGTTCAGCTATGGCTACACCTTC.